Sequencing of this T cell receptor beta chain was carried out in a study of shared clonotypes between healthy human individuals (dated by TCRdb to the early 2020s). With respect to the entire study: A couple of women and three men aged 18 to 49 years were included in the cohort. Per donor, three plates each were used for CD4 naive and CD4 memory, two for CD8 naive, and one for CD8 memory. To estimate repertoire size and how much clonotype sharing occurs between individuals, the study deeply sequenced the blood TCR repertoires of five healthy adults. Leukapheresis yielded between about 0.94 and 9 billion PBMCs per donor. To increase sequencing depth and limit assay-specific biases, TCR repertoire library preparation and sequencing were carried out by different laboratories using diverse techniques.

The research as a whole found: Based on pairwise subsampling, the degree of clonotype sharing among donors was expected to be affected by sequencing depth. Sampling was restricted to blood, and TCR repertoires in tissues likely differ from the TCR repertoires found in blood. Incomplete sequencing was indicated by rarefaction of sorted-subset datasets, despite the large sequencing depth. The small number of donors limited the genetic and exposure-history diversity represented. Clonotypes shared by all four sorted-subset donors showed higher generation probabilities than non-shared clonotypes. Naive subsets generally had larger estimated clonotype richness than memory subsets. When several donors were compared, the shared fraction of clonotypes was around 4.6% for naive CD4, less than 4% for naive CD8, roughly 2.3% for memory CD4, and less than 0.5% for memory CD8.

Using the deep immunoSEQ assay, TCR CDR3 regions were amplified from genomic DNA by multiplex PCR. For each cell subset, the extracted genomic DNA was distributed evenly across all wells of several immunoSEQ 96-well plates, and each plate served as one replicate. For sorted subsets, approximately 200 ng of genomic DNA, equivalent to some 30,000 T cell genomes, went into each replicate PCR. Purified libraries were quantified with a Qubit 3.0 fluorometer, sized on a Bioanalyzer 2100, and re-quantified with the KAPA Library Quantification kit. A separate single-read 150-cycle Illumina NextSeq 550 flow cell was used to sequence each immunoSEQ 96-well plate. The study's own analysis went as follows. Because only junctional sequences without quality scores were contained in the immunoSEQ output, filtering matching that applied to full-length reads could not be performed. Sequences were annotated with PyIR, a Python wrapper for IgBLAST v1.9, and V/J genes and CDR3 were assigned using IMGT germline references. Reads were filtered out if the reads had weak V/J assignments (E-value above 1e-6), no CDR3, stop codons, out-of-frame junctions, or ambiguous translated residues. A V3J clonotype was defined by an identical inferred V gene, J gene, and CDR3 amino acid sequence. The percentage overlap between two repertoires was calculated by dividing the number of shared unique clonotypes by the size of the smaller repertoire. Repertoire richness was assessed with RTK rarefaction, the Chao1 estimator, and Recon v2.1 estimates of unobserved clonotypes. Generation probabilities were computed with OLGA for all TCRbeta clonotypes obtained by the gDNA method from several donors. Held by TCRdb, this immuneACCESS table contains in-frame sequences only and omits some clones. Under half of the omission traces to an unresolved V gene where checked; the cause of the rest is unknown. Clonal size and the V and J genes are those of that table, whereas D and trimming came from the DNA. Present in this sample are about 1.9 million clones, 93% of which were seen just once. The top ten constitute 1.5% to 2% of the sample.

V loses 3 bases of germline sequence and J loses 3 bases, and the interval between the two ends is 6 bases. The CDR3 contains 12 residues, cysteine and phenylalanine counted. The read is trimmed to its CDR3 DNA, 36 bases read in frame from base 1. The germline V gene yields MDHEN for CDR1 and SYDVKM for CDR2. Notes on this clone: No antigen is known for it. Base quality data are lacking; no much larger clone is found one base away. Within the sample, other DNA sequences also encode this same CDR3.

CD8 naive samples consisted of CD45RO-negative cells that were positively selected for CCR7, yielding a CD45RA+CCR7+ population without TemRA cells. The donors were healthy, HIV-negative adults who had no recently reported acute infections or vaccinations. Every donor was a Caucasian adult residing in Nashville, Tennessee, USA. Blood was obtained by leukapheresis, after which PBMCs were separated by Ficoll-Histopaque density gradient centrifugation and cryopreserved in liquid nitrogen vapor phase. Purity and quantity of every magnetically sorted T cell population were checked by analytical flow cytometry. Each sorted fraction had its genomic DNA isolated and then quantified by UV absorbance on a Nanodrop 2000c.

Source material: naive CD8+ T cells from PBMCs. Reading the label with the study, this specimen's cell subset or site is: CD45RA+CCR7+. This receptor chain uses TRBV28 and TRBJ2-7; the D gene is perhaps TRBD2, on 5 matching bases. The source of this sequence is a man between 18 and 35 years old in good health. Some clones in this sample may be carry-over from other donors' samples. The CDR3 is CASSFRGYEQYF. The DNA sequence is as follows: TGTGCCAGCAGTTTCCGGGGCTACGAGCAGTACTTC.